This TCR beta chain derives from a study of blood T cell repertoires in COVID-19. This clone was detected only a few times. V gave up 6 bases and J gave up 10 bases, with 17 bases separating them. The CDR3 contains 13 residues. CDR1 is MRHNA and CDR2 is SNTAGT in the germline V gene. Some clones are missing from TCRdb's copy, which holds only in-frame ones; the method was immunoSEQ multiplex PCR. The data contain 110,000 to 150,000 clones, about nine tenths of them singletons. In terms of age and location, participants ranged from about 18 to 95 years and lived in under 30 US areas. Cohort placement rested on clinical history that participants reported themselves.

V usage is TRBV6-4 and J usage is TRBJ2-3, with D perhaps TRBD1 (6 bases). The clonotype originates from a man aged 45-60 years who had recovered from COVID-19. The sequenced material came from PBMCs or T cells enriched from blood (not recorded which). The CDR3 loop reads CASSLTIQGSQYF. The CDR3 DNA follows: TGTGCCAGCAGCCTCACAATACAGGGATCGCAGTATTTT.